The sample holds a few counts of the clone carrying this TCR beta chain. This entry comes from a study of blood T cell repertoires in COVID-19. Overall study context: Material from acute and convalescent COVID-19 was sourced from the United States, Italy and Spain.

This CDR3 is 15 amino acids long. Trimming cost V 3 bases and J 4 bases; bases outside gene matches: 5. Looked up from germline, CDR1 is SGHNT and CDR2 is YYREEE (reference sequence). Libraries were prepared by immunoSEQ multiplex PCR; TCRdb keeps only in-frame clonotypes and omits some of them. The table includes fewer than 200,000 clones, 88% detected once. The specimen sequenced was peripheral blood. This clonotype was obtained from a man aged 60 to 69 with acute or convalescent COVID-19. This rearrangement joins TRBV5-4 to TRBJ2-3; TRBD1 agrees at 10 bases. The CDR3 spells CASSSTGGRADTQYF. CDR3 nucleotides: TGTGCCAGCAGCTCGACAGGGGGCCGGGCAGATACGCAGTATTTT.